Listed below are T cell receptor beta chains from one sample, sequenced in a study of shared clonotypes between healthy human individuals. Here immunoSEQ multiplex PCR was the method, and the copy in TCRdb shows in-frame clones only, minus some. The sample contains about 1 million clones, about 77% of which appear only once. Sequencing was carried out using memory CD4+ T cells sorted from blood. These receptors were collected from a man between 18 and 35 years old in good health. CDR3s include the opening cysteine and the closing phenylalanine or tryptophan. A D gene is named only where the DNA matches it firmly. Only some rows state a clone size, as once, few, many or a class for expanded clones.

>TRBV5-1|TRBD2|TRBJ2-5|NA
CASRYREGQETQYF
TGCGCCAGCCGCTACCGGGAGGGCCAAGAGACCCAGTACTTC
>TRBV18|NA|TRBJ1-4|NA
CASSPPWANSNEKLFF
TGTGCCAGCTCACCACCCTGGGCCAACAGTAATGAAAAACTGTTTTTT
>TRBV13|TRBD1|TRBJ1-4|NA
CASSSGQGREKLFF
TGTGCCAGCAGCTCGGGACAGGGTCGTGAAAAACTGTTTTTT
>TRBV12-5|NA|TRBJ2-1|NA
CASGLLGRGLISYNEQFF
TGTGCTAGTGGTTTGCTGGGCAGGGGATTGATCTCCTACAATGAGCAGTTCTTC
>TRBV30|NA|TRBJ2-3|once
CARSGGTDTQYF
TGTGCCCGTAGCGGAGGCACAGATACGCAGTATTTT
>TRBV18|TRBD1|TRBJ2-7|NA
CASSPPLQGTFYEQYF
TGTGCCAGCTCACCACCTCTACAGGGGACCTTCTACGAGCAGTACTTC
>TRBV10-3|NA|TRBJ2-1|NA
CAISRDNEQFF
TGTGCCATCAGCCGGGACAATGAGCAGTTCTTC
>TRBV29-1|TRBD1|TRBJ2-2|NA
CSAQQGAQPGELFF
TGCAGCGCTCAACAGGGGGCGCAACCCGGGGAGCTGTTTTTT
>TRBV9|NA|TRBJ1-4|NA
CASSPRGTNEKLFF
TGTGCCAGCAGCCCCCGGGGGACTAATGAAAAACTGTTTTTT
>TRBV18|TRBD1|TRBJ1-4|NA
CASSPRTGSEKLFF
TGTGCCAGCTCACCAAGGACAGGGTCGGAAAAACTGTTTTTT
>TRBV7-6|NA|TRBJ1-4|NA
CASIPTGEEKLFF
TGTGCCAGCATCCCCACCGGGGAAGAAAAACTGTTTTTT
>TRBV6-6|TRBD2|TRBJ2-7|NA
CASRKREDSYEQYF
TGTGCCAGCAGAAAGCGGGAGGACTCCTACGAGCAGTACTTC
>TRBV5-4|TRBD1|TRBJ2-5|NA
CASSWDRVLETQYF
TGTGCCAGCAGCTGGGACAGGGTTTTGGAGACCCAGTACTTC
>TRBV5-1|NA|TRBJ2-4|once
CASSLGGEQWNIQYF
TGCGCCAGCAGCTTGGGTGGGGAACAGTGGAACATTCAGTACTTC
>TRBV19|NA|TRBJ1-2|few
CASSKTAPSAYGYTF
TGTGCCAGTAGCAAAACAGCGCCCTCGGCCTATGGCTACACCTTC
>TRBV25-1|NA|TRBJ2-1|NA
CASSGPGLEQFF
TGTGCCAGCAGTGGGCCAGGCCTAGAGCAGTTCTTC
>TRBV5-1|NA|TRBJ2-1|NA
CASSSPGFGNEQFF
TGCGCCAGCAGCTCCCCTGGTTTCGGCAATGAGCAGTTCTTC
>TRBV7-2|TRBD2|TRBJ2-5|NA
CASSLGLGKTQYF
TGTGCCAGCAGCCTGGGACTAGGGAAGACCCAGTACTTC
>TRBV30|TRBD2|TRBJ2-3|NA
CACHERGSTDTQYF
TGTGCCTGCCACGAGCGGGGCTCCACAGATACGCAGTATTTT
>TRBV27|NA|TRBJ1-4|NA
CASSGGAGNEKLFF
TGTGCCAGCAGCGGGGGGGCCGGTAATGAAAAACTGTTTTTT
>TRBV12-5|NA|TRBJ2-3|NA
CASTQGGTDTQYF
TGTGCTAGTACGCAGGGGGGGACAGATACGCAGTATTTT
>TRBV4-1|TRBD1|TRBJ1-6|NA
CASSQLFSRGPNSPLHF
TGCGCCAGCAGCCAACTCTTTTCCAGGGGGCCAAATTCACCCCTCCACTTT
>TRBV29-1|TRBD1|TRBJ2-3|NA
CSADRGASTDTQYF
TGCAGCGCTGACAGGGGCGCTAGCACAGATACGCAGTATTTT
>TRBV10-2|TRBD1|TRBJ2-7|NA
CASSGQGMVEQYF
TGCGCCAGCAGTGGACAGGGTATGGTCGAGCAGTACTTC
>TRBV11-2|NA|TRBJ2-5|few
CASSLAGGSKETQYF
TGTGCCAGCAGCCTCGCGGGTGGGAGTAAAGAGACCCAGTACTTC
>TRBV11-2|TRBD1|TRBJ2-3|NA
CASSLENRGLDTQYF
TGTGCCAGCAGCTTAGAGAACAGGGGGCTTGATACGCAGTATTTT
>TRBV28|NA|TRBJ1-2|NA
CATGRGRRGNYGYTF
TGTGCCACGGGGAGGGGCCGGAGGGGGAACTATGGCTACACCTTC
>TRBV5-1|NA|TRBJ1-3|NA
CASSPGGSGNTIYF
TGCGCCAGCAGCCCCGGGGGCTCTGGAAACACCATATATTTT
>TRBV7-8|NA|TRBJ1-5|NA
CASSLAGEGGQPQHF
TGTGCCAGCAGCTTAGCGGGAGAGGGCGGGCAGCCCCAGCATTTT
>TRBV7-2|TRBD2|TRBJ2-5|NA
CASSRGRGEETQYF
TGTGCCAGCAGCCGGGGCCGGGGGGAAGAGACCCAGTACTTC
>TRBV30|NA|TRBJ1-1|few
CAWSHSGGREAFF
TGTGCCTGGAGTCACTCGGGGGGCCGTGAAGCTTTCTTT
>TRBV10-1|NA|TRBJ2-7|NA
CASSETGRPYEQYF
TGCGCCAGCAGTGAGACTGGGCGCCCCTACGAGCAGTACTTC
>TRBV5-1|TRBD2|TRBJ2-5|NA
CASSFAPTSGGAGRTQYF
TGCGCCAGCAGCTTCGCCCCGACTAGCGGGGGGGCCGGGCGGACCCAGTACTTC
>TRBV2|TRBD2|TRBJ2-1|NA
CASKLAGSSYNEQFF
TGTGCCAGCAAACTAGCGGGAAGCTCCTACAATGAGCAGTTCTTC
>TRBV5-1|NA|TRBJ1-1|NA
CASTGAANTEAFF
TGCGCCAGCACTGGAGCCGCGAACACTGAAGCTTTCTTT
>TRBV19|NA|TRBJ2-5|NA
CASSIMGHLQETQYF
TGTGCCAGTAGTATAATGGGACACCTACAAGAGACCCAGTACTTC
>TRBV7-2|NA|TRBJ2-1|NA
CASSFGHSSYNEQFF
TGTGCCAGCAGCTTCGGGCATAGCTCCTACAATGAGCAGTTCTTC
>TRBV2|TRBD2|TRBJ2-2|NA
CASSEVTSGFGGGELFF
TGTGCCAGCAGTGAAGTGACTAGCGGATTTGGGGGCGGGGAGCTGTTTTTT
>TRBV11-2|TRBD2|TRBJ2-5|NA
CASSLTPSGETQYF
TGTGCCAGCAGCTTAACGCCTAGCGGAGAGACCCAGTACTTC
>TRBV5-1|TRBD1|TRBJ1-1|few
CASSLMTGTEAFF
TGCGCCAGCAGCTTAATGACAGGGACTGAAGCTTTCTTT
>TRBV5-8|NA|TRBJ1-5|few
CASRTRGNQPQHF
TGTGCCAGCAGGACTCGGGGGAACCAGCCCCAGCATTTT
>TRBV5-1|NA|TRBJ1-1|once
CASSLVVSQNTEAFF
TGCGCCAGCAGCTTGGTTGTCAGTCAGAACACTGAAGCTTTCTTT
>TRBV6-5|NA|TRBJ2-2|many
CASRPQGHGGELFF
TGTGCCAGCCGTCCCCAGGGCCACGGCGGGGAGCTGTTTTTT
>TRBV11-3|NA|TRBJ1-1|few
CASSLQGTSTEAFF
TGTGCCAGCAGCTTACAGGGAACGAGCACTGAAGCTTTCTTT
>TRBV28|TRBD1|TRBJ1-5|NA
CASRPPGTGGGNQPQHF
TGTGCCAGCAGGCCACCTGGGACAGGGGGGGGGAATCAGCCCCAGCATTTT
>TRBV5-4|NA|TRBJ2-3|NA
CASSLDLKDTQYF
TGTGCCAGCAGCTTGGACCTGAAAGATACGCAGTATTTT
>TRBV5-1|TRBD1|TRBJ2-1|NA
CASSRGRDSTYNEQFF
TGCGCCAGCAGCCGGGGAAGGGACAGCACCTACAATGAGCAGTTCTTC
>TRBV10-3|TRBD2|TRBJ2-7|NA
CAIGLAGSYEQYF
TGTGCCATAGGACTAGCGGGAAGCTACGAGCAGTACTTC
>TRBV7-2|TRBD1|TRBJ1-2|NA
CASSLGARGRSFSGGYTF
TGTGCCAGCAGCTTAGGAGCCAGGGGGCGTTCATTCTCAGGTGGCTACACCTTC
>TRBV25-1|NA|TRBJ1-6|NA
CASTRDSQSSYNSPLHF
TGTGCCAGCACCAGGGACTCCCAGAGCTCCTATAATTCACCCCTCCACTTT